A selection of T cell receptor beta chains follows, all from one sample in a study of graft-versus-host responses after intestinal transplantation. Using immunoSEQ multiplex PCR, the repertoire was profiled, and TCRdb retains in-frame clones only, with some absent. The sample shows roughly 89,000 clones, 90% to 95% of them seen only once. Their antigens are not known. The material was unstimulated CD4+ T cells sorted from spleen or lymph node cells, obtained before intestinal transplant. These receptors all come from a human donor who received an intestinal transplant. Each CDR3 is given with its conserved first and last residue. D genes are given only for firm matches. Clone size appears in some rows only: once, few, many, or a class for an expanded clone.

v_call	j_call	d_call	clone_size	cdr3_aa	cdr3_nt
TRBV6-6	TRBJ1-1	-	few	CASKRENTEAFF	TGTGCCAGCAAACGGGAGAACACTGAAGCTTTCTTT
TRBV30	TRBJ1-1	TRBD1	-	CAWSLGQTAWVNTEAFF	TGTGCCTGGAGTCTGGGACAGACTGCCTGGGTGAACACTGAAGCTTTCTTT
TRBV20-1	TRBJ2-5	-	-	CSASRQETQYF	TGCAGTGCTAGTCGGCAAGAGACCCAGTACTTC
TRBV18	TRBJ2-5	-	-	CASSPSWAGETQYF	TGTGCCAGCTCACCAAGCTGGGCGGGGGAGACCCAGTACTTC
TRBV9	TRBJ1-2	-	-	CASSFRGGRDAYGYTF	TGTGCCAGCAGCTTCCGGGGGGGACGGGACGCCTATGGCTACACCTTC
TRBV4-3	TRBJ2-2	-	-	CASSQVGGIATVELFF	TGCGCCAGCAGCCAAGTGGGGGGAATAGCCACCGTGGAGCTGTTTTTT
TRBV7-8	TRBJ2-7	-	-	CASSATSPGEQYF	TGTGCCAGCAGCGCCACCTCGCCGGGCGAGCAGTACTTC
TRBV6-7	TRBJ1-3	TRBD1	once	CASRKQGVSGNTIYF	TGTGCCAGCAGGAAACAGGGGGTCTCTGGAAACACCATATATTTT
TRBV7-2	TRBJ1-4	-	-	CASGGAFNEKLFF	TGTGCCAGCGGAGGGGCGTTTAATGAAAAACTGTTTTTT
TRBV30	TRBJ1-5	TRBD1	once	CAWRGTGGSNQPQHF	TGTGCCTGGAGGGGGACAGGGGGCTCAAATCAGCCCCAGCATTTT
TRBV13	TRBJ2-5	-	once	CASSTEQEQYF	TGTGCCAGCAGTACCGAACAGGAGCAGTACTTC
TRBV10-3	TRBJ2-1	-	-	CAISGRGTSSDEQFF	TGTGCCATCAGTGGACGGGGGACCTCATCGGATGAGCAGTTCTTC
TRBV19	TRBJ1-2	-	-	CASSPLGGGYTF	TGTGCCAGTAGTCCCTTGGGAGGTGGCTACACCTTC
TRBV21-1	TRBJ1-1	-	-	CASSKDFRTGGTPEAFF	TGTGCCAGCAGCAAAGATTTCAGGACAGGGGGGACCCCTGAAGCTTTCTTT
TRBV5-4	TRBJ2-7	TRBD1	-	CASSLGPGTVGYEQYF	TGTGCCAGCAGCTTAGGTCCCGGGACAGTGGGTTACGAGCAGTACTTC
TRBV6-5	TRBJ1-5	TRBD1	-	CASSRQGLSNQPQHF	TGTGCCAGCAGTAGACAGGGCCTTAGCAATCAGCCCCAGCATTTT
TRBV6-5	TRBJ2-3	TRBD2	-	CASSYRGGGDTQYF	TGTGCCAGCAGTTACCGTGGGGGGGGAGATACGCAGTATTTT
TRBV19	TRBJ2-7	TRBD1	-	CASSRSTGSSSYEQYF	TGTGCCAGTAGTCGCTCGACAGGGTCGAGCTCCTACGAGCAGTACTTC
TRBV4-3	TRBJ2-3	-	-	CASSQGSPFSNTQYF	TGCGCCAGCAGCCAAGGGAGTCCCTTCTCTAATACGCAGTATTTT
TRBV4-3	TRBJ1-2	-	-	CASSHGPRTAHNYGYTF	TGCGCCAGCAGCCATGGCCCTAGGACAGCCCATAACTATGGCTACACCTTC
TRBV7-9	TRBJ2-7	TRBD2	-	CASSPRGLAGDYEQYF	TGTGCCAGCAGCCCGAGGGGACTAGCGGGGGACTACGAGCAGTACTTC
TRBV5-1	TRBJ2-7	TRBD1	-	CASSSRDRRGYEQYF	TGCGCCAGCAGCTCCCGGGACAGAAGGGGTTACGAGCAGTACTTC
TRBV5-1	TRBJ2-6	-	-	CASSLAQLSGANVLTF	TGCGCCAGCAGCTTGGCACAGCTCTCTGGGGCCAACGTCCTGACTTTC
TRBV15	TRBJ2-1	TRBD2	-	CATSSPTPGLAGLAASYNEQFF	TGTGCCACCAGCAGCCCCACCCCGGGACTAGCGGGGCTGGCCGCCTCCTACAATGAGCAGTTCTTC
TRBV4-1	TRBJ2-3	-	-	CASSQDLRGATDTQYF	TGCGCCAGCAGCCAGGACCTCAGGGGGGCAACAGATACGCAGTATTTT
TRBV9	TRBJ1-1	-	-	CASSPQPGLNTEAFF	TGTGCCAGCAGCCCTCAACCGGGGTTGAACACTGAAGCTTTCTTT
TRBV30	TRBJ2-6	-	-	CAWSVQTGLNWANVLTF	TGTGCCTGGAGTGTGCAAACAGGATTGAACTGGGCCAACGTCCTGACTTTC
TRBV19	TRBJ2-7	TRBD1	-	CASSLGTAPTYEQYF	TGTGCCAGTAGTCTCGGGACAGCGCCCACCTACGAGCAGTACTTC
TRBV9	TRBJ2-3	TRBD2	-	CASSVGLLAGGPPSTQYF	TGTGCCAGCAGCGTAGGGCTACTAGCGGGGGGCCCGCCGTCTACGCAGTATTTT
TRBV6-1	TRBJ1-6	TRBD1	-	CASSEATGGNSPLHF	TGTGCCAGCAGTGAAGCGACAGGGGGGAATTCACCCCTCCACTTT
TRBV5-1	TRBJ2-3	TRBD2	-	CASSFIAGEADTQYF	TGCGCCAGCAGCTTCATAGCGGGGGAGGCGGATACGCAGTATTTT
TRBV10-2	TRBJ2-4	-	-	CASSPGDIQYF	TGCGCCAGCAGCCCGGGGGACATTCAGTACTTC
TRBV6-5	TRBJ1-1	-	-	CASSYLQAWGNTEAFF	TGTGCCAGCAGTTATTTACAGGCGTGGGGGAACACTGAAGCTTTCTTT
TRBV11-3	TRBJ2-7	TRBD2	-	CASSVALAGTYEQYF	TGTGCCAGCAGCGTCGCACTAGCGGGAACCTACGAGCAGTACTTC
TRBV7-6	TRBJ2-5	-	-	CASSPHPNTQYF	TGTGCCAGCAGCCCCCACCCTAATACCCAGTACTTC
TRBV5-1	TRBJ2-1	-	-	CASSLASFSGRSEQFF	TGCGCCAGCAGCTTGGCCTCCTTCAGCGGACGCAGTGAGCAGTTCTTC
TRBV19	TRBJ2-3	TRBD2	-	CASSNERGGRGTDTQYF	TGTGCCAGTAGTAACGAGCGGGGGGGCCGAGGAACAGATACGCAGTATTTT
TRBV7-9	TRBJ2-1	TRBD2	-	CASSSSGGAYNEQFF	TGTGCCAGCAGCTCTAGCGGGGGGGCTTACAATGAGCAGTTCTTC
TRBV19	TRBJ2-7	-	-	CASSMAQDWEQYF	TGTGCCAGTAGTATGGCCCAAGATTGGGAGCAGTACTTC
TRBV5-1	TRBJ2-7	-	-	CASSPGSSYEQYF	TGCGCCAGCAGCCCCGGGAGCTCCTACGAGCAGTACTTC
TRBV9	TRBJ1-1	TRBD1	-	CASSVGTGGEAFF	TGTGCCAGCAGCGTAGGCACAGGGGGCGAAGCTTTCTTT
TRBV10-3	TRBJ1-5	TRBD1	-	CAISERTGGQPQHF	TGTGCCATCAGTGAAAGGACAGGAGGCCAGCCCCAGCATTTT
TRBV5-8	TRBJ2-3	TRBD1	-	CASGYDRGGDTQYF	TGTGCCAGCGGATATGACAGGGGTGGCGATACGCAGTATTTT
TRBV7-9	TRBJ2-2	TRBD1	-	CASSTRQGPGELFF	TGTGCCAGCAGCACGCGACAGGGTCCCGGGGAGCTGTTTTTT
TRBV5-8	TRBJ1-5	-	-	CASSLYSGNQPQHF	TGTGCCAGCAGCTTGTATAGCGGAAATCAGCCCCAGCATTTT
TRBV5-1	TRBJ1-1	-	-	CASSLGSGGTEAFF	TGCGCCAGCAGCTTGGGGTCGGGAGGCACTGAAGCTTTCTTT
TRBV6-6	TRBJ2-1	-	-	CASSLTSTYNEQFF	TGTGCCAGCAGCCTGACTAGTACCTACAATGAGCAGTTCTTC
TRBV7-2	TRBJ2-1	TRBD2	-	CASSRLATDEQFF	TGTGCCAGCAGCCGACTAGCTACGGATGAGCAGTTCTTC
TRBV2	TRBJ1-5	TRBD1	-	CASRPKGTVANQPQHF	TGTGCCAGCCGCCCAAAGGGGACAGTGGCCAATCAGCCCCAGCATTTT
TRBV2	TRBJ2-1	TRBD2	-	CASSEMTSGNEQFF	TGTGCCAGCAGTGAAATGACTAGCGGCAATGAGCAGTTCTTC
TRBV7-9	TRBJ1-1	-	-	CASSLVGGGTEAFF	TGTGCCAGCAGCTTAGTCGGGGGGGGCACTGAAGCTTTCTTT
TRBV19	TRBJ1-1	-	-	CASSIDRGGMDTEAFF	TGTGCCAGTAGTATAGATCGGGGGGGCATGGACACTGAAGCTTTCTTT
TRBV14	TRBJ2-6	-	-	CASSPRQFSGANVLTF	TGTGCCAGCAGCCCCCGACAGTTCTCTGGGGCCAACGTCCTGACTTTC